Following are 9 T cell receptor beta chains from one sample sequenced in a study of beta chain features in type 1 diabetes. Study results and caveats: Researchers report that Type 1 diabetes patients had moderately but significantly shorter TCRB CDR3s across all four CD4+ subsets.

For these TCRs, the target antigens are not known. The whole isolated RNA underwent reverse transcription, so sequencing captured expressed TCRB transcripts. The method was immunoSEQ multiplex PCR; TCRdb's version includes in-frame clones alone and lacks a portion of them. The data hold approximately 240,000 clones, with under 20% observed a single time. Sequenced input: naive CD4+ T cells from blood. All receptors derive from a man aged 25 to 45 with type 1 diabetes.

The chain is built from TRBV28 and TRBJ2-7; D unclear. The V end lost 6 bases, the J end lost 3 bases, and 12 bases lay between the germline ends. CDR3 size: 13 residues. The germline V gene has CDR1 MDHEN and CDR2 SYDVKM. The CDR3 DNA follows: TGTGCCAGCAGACCACCGGTCGACTACGAGCAGTACTTC. Protein: CASRPPVDYEQYF.

The V gene is TRBV28, the J gene TRBJ2-5; the D is unclear. The V end lost 6 bases, the J end lost 1 base, and 15 bases lay between the germline ends. Germline V gives CDR1 MDHEN, CDR2 SYDVKM. This CDR3 comprises 15 residues. CDR3 DNA: TGTGCCAGCAGCGTTGCAAGTGTGAGCCAAGAGACCCAGTACTTC. Protein sequence: CASSVASVSQETQYF.

This sequence joins TRBV25-1 and TRBJ1-1; no firm D call. The germline V gene encodes CDR1 MGHDK and CDR2 SYGVNS. V lost 2 bases, J lost 3 bases, and 7 bases lay in between. The CDR3 sequence is 13 residues long. This CDR3 is CASSERRDTEAFF. The CDR3 DNA sequence: TGTGCCAGCAGTGAAAGGCGGGACACTGAAGCTTTCTTT.

The chain uses TRBV18 and TRBJ2-2; D gene uncertain. The CDR3 is made up of 13 amino acids. V gave up 3 bases and J gave up 1 base, with 3 bases separating them. Per germline, CDR1 KGHSH and CDR2 LQKENI. The CDR3 sequence: CASSPENTGELFF. DNA for the CDR3: TGTGCCAGCTCACCGGAGAACACCGGGGAGCTGTTTTTT.

This clone was counted a few times. The chain uses TRBV4-2 and TRBJ2-7; D is unclear. The CDR3 contains 15 residues. Germline lookup yields CDR1 LGHNA and CDR2 YNFKEQ. V was shortened by 0 bases and J by 2 bases, with 11 bases between the two germline ends. The CDR3 nucleotides are TGTGCCAGCAGCCAAGACTTTGAAGGGACCTACGAGCAGTACTTC. Protein: CASSQDFEGTYEQYF.

The chain couples TRBV6-5 to TRBJ2-7; D gene ambiguous. The ends were cut back, 7 bases at V and 1 base at J, with 14 bases in the middle. Germline CDR1 MNHEY, CDR2 SVGAGI. This CDR3 comprises 14 residues. As DNA, the CDR3 is TGTGCCAGCACCAGGTATAAGGGATCCTACGAGCAGTACTTC. This translates into CASTRYKGSYEQYF.

The gene calls are TRBV5-1 and TRBJ2-3; 7 bases are shared with TRBD1. V lost 3 bases and J lost 4; bases outside the gene matches: 2. The CDR3 is 13 amino acids. The germline V gene has CDR1 SGHRS and CDR2 YFSETQ. The CDR3 DNA follows: TGCGCCAGCAGCTGGGACAGCCCAGATACGCAGTATTTT. Protein sequence: CASSWDSPDTQYF. The complete variable domain, with remaining parts taken from reference TRBV5-1 and TRBJ2-3, reads KAGVTQTPRYLIKTRGQQVTLSCSPISGHRSVSWYQQTPGQGLQFLFEYFSETQRNKGNFPGRFSGRQFSNSRSEMNVSTLELGDSALYLCASSWDSPDTQYFGPGTRLTVL.

This clone occurred a few times. The chain links TRBV29-1 to TRBJ2-5, with a weak D call TRBD2 (5 bases). The end of the DNA aligns better with TRBJ2-7, so the J call may be wrong. There are 11 residues in the CDR3. Per the germline V gene, CDR1 is SQVTM and CDR2 is ANQGSEA. The CDR3 nucleotides read TGCAGCGTTGTTCGGGGAGACGAGCAGTACTTC. The encoded protein is CSVVRGDEQYF.

This clone appeared a few times. The chain combines TRBV29-1 with TRBJ2-7; TRBD1 matches 7 bases. V shed 6 bases, J shed 3 bases, and the junction held 5 bases outside the gene matches. The CDR3 length is 12 residues. Germline CDR1 SQVTM, CDR2 ANQGSEA. In nucleotides, the CDR3 is TGCAGCGTCACAGGGGCGAACTACGAGCAGTACTTC. This codes for CSVTGANYEQYF.